The 28 T cell receptor beta chains reported below all come from one sample, sequenced in a study of T-cell memory formation after mild COVID-19. A single record per CDR3 protein comes from TCRdb applying MiXCR to the 5' RACE reads. The table lists roughly 620,000 distinct CDR3 sequences, 18% of them singletons. The sequenced sample consisted of PBMCs or a T cell subset sorted from them (not recorded which). Source of these receptors: an adult woman who had mild COVID-19 (a few samples of this study predate the infection). Cell type and time point are not known.

The J gene is TRBJ2-1, the V gene TRBV4-2, with 10 bases identical to TRBD2. In germline, CDR1 is LGHNA, CDR2 YNFKEQ. The V gene end was trimmed by 4 bases and the J gene end by 7 bases; junction bases not matched to a gene: 10. This CDR3 contains 16 residues. Here the CDR3 DNA reads TGTGCCAGCAGCCTAACCGGGACTAGCGTTCGGAATGAGCAGTTCTTC. It specifies CASSLTGTSVRNEQFF.

This clonotype was recorded at least ten times. V usage is TRBV6-2 or TRBV6-3 and J usage is TRBJ2-1; TRBD1 agrees at 7 bases. The germline CDR1 and CDR2 sequences are MNHEY and SVGEGT. This CDR3 region has 15 residues. V shed 6 bases, J shed 3 bases, and the junction held 8 bases outside the gene matches. CDR3 in DNA: TGTGCCAGCAGCCCCGACAGGGTCCTCTACAATGAGCAGTTCTTC. It is translated as CASSPDRVLYNEQFF.

The sample holds a few counts of this clonotype. The rearrangement uses TRBV12-3 or TRBV12-4 and TRBJ2-4, with TRBD1 matching 8 bases. Unmatched junction bases numbered 4, after V lost 3 bases and J lost 0 bases. This CDR3 is 16 amino acids long. The CDR3, as DNA: TGTGCCAGCAGTTTGACAGGGGCTATAGCCAAAAACATTCAGTACTTC. Protein: CASSLTGAIAKNIQYF.

The chain is built from TRBV30 and TRBJ2-1; 10 bases are a match to TRBD2. The V gene's germline CDR1 is GTSNPN and CDR2 SVGIG (reference sequence). CDR3 size: 13 residues. The ends lost 5 bases at V and 6 bases at J; junction bases unmatched: 4. The CDR3 DNA reads as TGTGCCTGGCGGAGCGGGGGGGCCAATGAGCAGTTCTTC. Amino acid sequence: CAWRSGGANEQFF.

This chain uses TRBV19 with TRBJ1-5; 9 bases match TRBD1. The length of the CDR3 is 16 residues. Trimming at V came to 6 bases and at J to 4 bases, leaving 10 bases not matched to a gene. The germline V gene encodes CDR1 LNHDA and CDR2 SQIVND (reference sequence). The CDR3 DNA is TGTGCCAGTAGCAATCAACAGGGGGCGATAAATCAGCCCCAGCATTTT. Amino acids: CASSNQQGAINQPQHF.

This clonotype was picked up a small number of times. CDR3 sequence reads: CASSQDYGVLETQYF. In DNA, the CDR3 is TGTGCCAGCAGCCAAGATTACGGGGTCCTGGAGACCCAGTACTTC. The chain is built from TRBV3-1 and TRBJ2-5; a possible D gene is TRBD2 (5 bases). The CDR3 has 15 residues. Trimming shortened V by 0 bases and J by 5 bases, and 13 bases separated the two germline ends. Germline V gene data show CDR1 as LGHDT and CDR2 as YNNKEL (reference sequence).

This clonotype was seen repeatedly, ten times or more. The chain joins TRBV12-3 or TRBV12-4 to TRBJ2-4; 7 positions match TRBD2. Unmatched junction bases numbered 10, after V lost 7 bases and J lost 13 bases. The CDR3 is 12 amino acids. The DNA of the CDR3 is TGTGCCAGCACCGGGGCGGGAGCCCGGCAGTACTTC. Encoded protein: CASTGAGARQYF.

The table lists this clonotype with a few counts. The V gene is TRBV2, the J gene TRBJ2-7, with D perhaps assigned TRBD1 or TRBD2 (5 bases each). CDR3 size: 15 residues. V was clipped by 6 bases and J by 2 bases, with 17 bases between them. Germline V gives CDR1 SNHLY, CDR2 FYNNEI. The CDR3 is CASRGDPGSPYEQYF. The CDR3 nucleotides are TGTGCCAGCAGGGGGGACCCAGGGTCGCCCTACGAGCAGTACTTC.

The V and J genes are TRBV4-1 and TRBJ1-1; D perhaps matches TRBD1 (5 bases). Per the germline V gene, CDR1 is MGHRA and CDR2 is YSYEKL. Trimming removed 4 bases at V and 0 bases at J, with 12 bases between. CDR3 size: 15 residues. CDR3 in DNA: TGCGCCAGCAGCCTCCCTTCGGGGGTGAACACTGAAGCTTTCTTT. Translated: CASSLPSGVNTEAFF.

This clonotype was found many times. The J gene is TRBJ2-2, the V gene TRBV9; 8 nucleotides align to TRBD2. J was trimmed by 6 bases and V by 4 bases; bases with no gene match: 5. Germline V CDR1 and CDR2: SGDLS, YYNGEE. The CDR3 has 14 residues. In nucleotides, the CDR3 is TGTGCCAGCAGCCTTCGGACTAGCCCCGGGGAGCTGTTTTTT. It codes for CASSLRTSPGELFF.

This chain joins TRBV3-1 and TRBJ2-1; 8 nucleotides agree with TRBD1. Trimming removed 4 bases from V and 6 bases from J; junction bases left unmatched: 8. Germline V gives CDR1 LGHDT, CDR2 YNNKEL (reference sequence). This CDR3 has 15 amino acids. The DNA of the CDR3 is TGTGCCAGCAGCCTAAATGCGGACAGGGCCAATGAGCAGTTCTTC. Residues: CASSLNADRANEQFF.

The genes are TRBV11-1 and TRBJ2-7; 8 bases fit TRBD1. This CDR3 has 13 residues. Unmatched junction bases numbered 3, after V lost 4 bases and J lost 4 bases. Germline values: CDR1 SGHAT, CDR2 FQDESV (reference sequence). The CDR3 protein is CASSWGQAYEQYF. The DNA for the CDR3 is TGTGCCAGCAGCTGGGGACAGGCTTACGAGCAGTACTTC.

In this sample, this clonotype turned up a few times. CDR3 nucleotides: TGTGCCAGCAGCGCCAGTCCCGGGACAATGAGAGCTTTCTTT. Translation gives CASSASPGTMRAFF. This chain uses TRBV7-8 with TRBJ1-1; TRBD1 might be the D (6 bases). V was shortened by 5 bases and J by 10 bases, with 20 bases between the two germline ends. The CDR3 has 14 amino acids. CDR1 and CDR2 from the germline V gene are SGHVS and FQNEAQ.

V usage is TRBV6-5 and J usage is TRBJ2-5; TRBD2 matches at 11 bases. The CDR3 covers 18 residues. With 1 base clipped from V and 4 bases from J, the junction kept 11 bases outside the gene matches. Germline lookup yields CDR1 MNHEY and CDR2 SVGAGI. The CDR3 loop is CASSYLTSGIWGRETQYF. The CDR3 bases are TGTGCCAGCAGTTACTTGACTAGCGGGATTTGGGGGCGAGAGACCCAGTACTTC.

The genes are TRBV6-5 and TRBJ2-7; 13 bases fit TRBD2. V was clipped by 2 bases and J by 4 bases; unmatched bases: 8. This CDR3 is 17 amino acids long. Germline CDR1 is MNHEY and CDR2 is SVGAGI. CDR3 amino acids: CASSYRGLAGPIYEQYF. The CDR3 nucleotides read TGTGCCAGCAGTTACCGGGGACTAGCGGGGCCAATTTACGAGCAGTACTTC.

In this sample, this clonotype turned up a few times. The J gene is TRBJ2-7, the V gene TRBV19; perhaps D is TRBD1 or TRBD2 (5 bases each). Between the trimmed V and J ends, which lost 3 bases and 0 bases, there was a span of 21 bases. The CDR3 totals 18 residues. Per germline, CDR1 LNHDA and CDR2 SQIVND (reference sequence). The CDR3 region is CASSIGGFGQIISYEQYF. The CDR3, as DNA: TGTGCCAGTAGTATTGGGGGATTTGGCCAGATAATCTCCTACGAGCAGTACTTC. The complete variable domain, with remaining parts taken from reference TRBV19 and TRBJ2-7, reads DGGITQSPKYLFRKEGQNVTLSCEQNLNHDAMYWYRQDPGQGLRLIYYSQIVNDFQKGDIAEGYSVSREKKESFPLTVTSAQKNPTAFYLCASSIGGFGQIISYEQYFGPGTRLTVT.

The J gene is TRBJ2-5, the V gene TRBV9; weak D call: TRBD2 (5 bases). V was cut by 0 bases and J by 1 base, with 7 bases left in between. The germline gives CDR1 SGDLS, CDR2 YYNGEE. There are 14 residues in the CDR3. The CDR3 spells CASSVDRGQETQYF. The CDR3 DNA reads as TGTGCCAGCAGCGTAGATCGGGGCCAAGAGACCCAGTACTTC.

The chain has TRBV5-1 and TRBJ2-2, with D maybe TRBD2 (6 bases). Between the trimmed V and J ends, which lost 2 bases and 0 bases, there was a span of 11 bases. CDR3 length: 16 amino acids. Germline V lookup: CDR1 SGHRS, CDR2 YFSETQ. CDR3 region: CASSLLSGSNTGELFF. Here the CDR3 DNA reads TGCGCCAGCAGCTTATTGAGCGGGTCGAACACCGGGGAGCTGTTTTTT.

This chain connects TRBV20-1 to TRBJ2-2, with D uncertain. Germline CDR1 reads DFQATT; CDR2 reads SNEGSKA (reference sequence). CDR3 size: 13 residues. The germline V and J ends were trimmed by 3 bases and 3 bases, with 8 bases remaining between them. The DNA for the CDR3 is TGCAGTGCTAGGATTTTGGACACCGGGGAGCTGTTTTTT. This gives the protein CSARILDTGELFF.

In its sample, this clonotype was seen a few times. CDR3 protein: CSVPSAGGSPGELFF. DNA of the CDR3: TGCAGCGTTCCATCGGCAGGGGGCAGTCCCGGGGAGCTGTTTTTT. The chain recombines TRBV29-1 with TRBJ2-2, with 8 nucleotides matching TRBD1. The CDR3 spans 15 residues. Trimming at V came to 5 bases and at J to 6 bases, leaving 11 bases not matched to a gene. Looked up from germline, CDR1 is SQVTM and CDR2 is ANQGSEA.

This sequence joins TRBV7-3 and TRBJ2-7, with 7 bases fitting TRBD2. The ends lost 5 bases at V and 3 bases at J; junction bases unmatched: 10. The CDR3 has 15 amino acids. Germline V gene sequence: CDR1 SGHTA, CDR2 FQGTGA. The CDR3 loop reads CASSLLAEYNYEQYF. The CDR3 nucleotides are TGTGCCAGCAGCCTCCTAGCGGAATACAACTACGAGCAGTACTTC.

This clonotype was detected a few times. The V gene is TRBV7-2, the J gene TRBJ2-4, with 12 bases identical to TRBD1. The CDR3 runs to 19 residues. Germline V CDR1 and CDR2: SGHTA, FQGNSA. The ends lost 4 bases at V and 1 base at J; junction bases unmatched: 11. The CDR3 nucleotides read TGTGCCAGCAGCTCCCCCCGGGACAGGGGGCGTACGGCCAAAAACATTCAGTACTTC. It encodes CASSSPRDRGRTAKNIQYF.

The chain uses TRBV15 and TRBJ2-7; D is unclear. CDR1 and CDR2 (germline): LNHNV, YYDKDF (reference sequence). The ends were cut back, 3 bases at V and 12 bases at J, with 21 bases in the middle. The CDR3 totals 14 residues. CDR3 sequence: CATSRGNSQDLRYF. CDR3 bases: TGTGCCACCAGCAGGGGGAATTCGCAGGACCTACGGTACTTC.

The chain recombines TRBV12-3 or TRBV12-4 with TRBJ2-1, with 10 bases matching TRBD2. The V and J ends lost 1 base and 10 bases, in that order; junction bases with no gene match: 13. This CDR3 region has 17 residues. CDR3: CASSLGVGIAGGQEQFF. CDR3 bases: TGTGCCAGCAGTTTAGGGGTGGGGATAGCGGGAGGTCAGGAGCAGTTCTTC.

In nucleotides, the CDR3 is TGCGCCAGCAGCCACTCGGGAAGTAACTATGGCTACACCTTC. Protein sequence: CASSHSGSNYGYTF. J is TRBJ1-2 and V is TRBV5-1; no clear D gene. Germline CDR1 SGHRS, CDR2 YFSETQ. This CDR3 contains 14 residues. Trimming removed 4 bases at V and 1 base at J, with 11 bases between.

This chain uses TRBV19 with TRBJ2-1, with TRBD2 matching 7 bases. V trimming: 8 bases; J trimming: 0 bases; junction bases outside the gene matches: 4. Germline loops: CDR1 LNHDA, CDR2 SQIVND (reference sequence). CDR3 length: 14 amino acids. CDR3 nucleotide sequence: TGTGCCAGTTTTCTAGCGGTCTCCTACAATGAGCAGTTCTTC. This gives the protein CASFLAVSYNEQFF.

This clonotype has just a few counts. This rearrangement joins TRBV30 to TRBJ2-1; 8 bases fit TRBD1. The CDR3 loop spans 14 amino acids. V trimming: 5 bases; J trimming: 7 bases; junction bases outside the gene matches: 10. The germline V gene encodes CDR1 GTSNPN and CDR2 SVGIG (reference sequence). The CDR3 is CAWVRGRGWNEQFF. The CDR3, as DNA: TGTGCCTGGGTCAGGGGGCGAGGGTGGAATGAGCAGTTCTTC.

Only a few counts were recorded for this clonotype. V usage is TRBV5-1 and J usage is TRBJ2-7; 12 bases align to TRBD2. J lost 1 base, V lost 2 bases, and 4 bases had no gene match. The CDR3 is 16 amino acids. Per germline, CDR1 SGHRS and CDR2 YFSETQ. The chain's CDR3 is CASSFRLAGESYEQYF. In nucleotides, the CDR3 is TGCGCCAGCAGCTTTCGACTAGCGGGGGAATCCTACGAGCAGTACTTC.